The clone carrying this T cell receptor beta chain was counted only a few times. Blood was collected once per donor into heparin, averaging about 116 mL. Expressed TCRB transcripts were sequenced because the entire RNA isolate underwent reverse transcription. The table came from immunoSEQ multiplex PCR; TCRdb's copy has only in-frame clones and leaves some out. This sample has a few hundred thousand clones; 10% to 15% occur once, and the top ten carry 0.017%. The CDR3 covers 14 residues. V gave up 5 bases and J gave up 4 bases, with 15 bases separating them. Germline V CDR1 and CDR2: SEHNR, FQNEAQ (reference sequence). This entry is derived from a study of beta chain features in type 1 diabetes.

The clonotype comes from a man aged 18 to 30 in good health. The sequenced sample consisted of naive CD4+ T cells from blood. The chain couples TRBV7-9 to TRBJ2-7; tentative D call: TRBD1 (5 bases). CDR3 sequence reads: CASSPDSRSYEQYF. CDR3 in DNA: TGTGCCAGCAGCCCTGACAGCAGGTCATACGAGCAGTACTTC.